The 13 T cell receptor beta chains in this list originate from one sample, sequenced in a study of blood T cell repertoires in COVID-19. Here immunoSEQ multiplex PCR was the method, and the copy in TCRdb shows in-frame clones only, minus some. The repertoire holds more than 250,000 clones, with about 85% as singletons. The sequenced material came from peripheral blood. The receptors were sampled from a man aged 18 to 29 with active or convalescent COVID-19.

V and J are TRBV6-5 and TRBJ2-1; 13 nucleotides agree with TRBD2. V gave up 4 bases and J gave up 10 bases; unmatched junction bases: 10. The germline gives CDR1 MNHEY, CDR2 SVGAGI. CDR3 size: 16 residues. CDR3 protein: CASSSILAGGPGEQFF. In nucleotides, the CDR3 is TGTGCCAGCAGTTCTATACTAGCGGGGGGGCCAGGGGAGCAGTTCTTC.

The V gene is TRBV6-5, the J gene TRBJ1-5; maybe TRBD1 (5 bases). Germline V lookup: CDR1 MNHEY, CDR2 SVGAGI. The CDR3 sequence is 14 residues long. Deletions cut 6 bases from V and 4 bases from J, with 13 bases between. CDR3 coding DNA: TGTGCCAGCAGGGAGAGTGGGGGGAATCAGCCCCAGCATTTT. Protein sequence: CASRESGGNQPQHF.

This clone was found once. The chain is built from TRBV18 and TRBJ2-7; TRBD1 matches at 8 bases. Per germline, CDR1 KGHSH and CDR2 LQKENI. J was trimmed by 4 bases and V by 3 bases; bases with no gene match: 5. The CDR3 is made up of 14 amino acids. The CDR3 bases are TGTGCCAGCTCACCGGACAGGGCTATTTACGAGCAGTACTTC. Protein sequence: CASSPDRAIYEQYF.

The chain links TRBV28 to TRBJ1-2; a weak D match, TRBD1 (6 bases). CDR1 MDHEN and CDR2 SYDVKM come from the germline V gene. Between the trimmed V and J ends, which lost 6 bases and 4 bases, there was a span of 15 bases. This CDR3 contains 14 residues. CDR3 protein: CASSSPQGSYGYTF. CDR3 sequence (DNA): TGTGCCAGCAGCTCCCCCCAGGGGTCCTATGGCTACACCTTC.

The chain uses TRBV29-1 and TRBJ2-3, with D maybe TRBD1 (6 bases). The germline gives CDR1 SQVTM, CDR2 ANQGSEA. This CDR3 comprises 17 residues. V lost 4 bases, J lost 1 base, and 21 bases lay in between. The CDR3: CSVVRVPQQGGTDTQYF. DNA of the CDR3: TGCAGCGTTGTCCGCGTGCCCCAACAGGGAGGCACAGATACGCAGTATTTT.

The genes are TRBV11-2 and TRBJ2-7; TRBD1 agrees at 8 bases. This CDR3 is 17 amino acids long. Germline V gives CDR1 SGHAT, CDR2 FQNNGV. V gave up 3 bases and J gave up 2 bases; unmatched junction bases: 12. CDR3 bases: TGTGCCAGCAGCTTGGGGACAGGCCCAGGCCCTACCTACGAGCAGTACTTC. Translation: CASSLGTGPGPTYEQYF.

This clone was found once. The chain has TRBV6-5 and TRBJ1-3; D gene unclear. The CDR3 sequence is 15 residues long. The germline V and J ends were trimmed by 0 bases and 3 bases, with 9 bases remaining between them. Germline V gene sequence: CDR1 MNHEY, CDR2 SVGAGI. The CDR3 bases are TGTGCCAGCAGTTACTCACGGGTCGGTGGAAACACCATATATTTT. Translated: CASSYSRVGGNTIYF.

The chain joins TRBV19 to TRBJ1-3, with D uncertain. The CDR3 sequence is 16 residues long. In germline, CDR1 is LNHDA, CDR2 SQIVND (reference sequence). With 5 bases removed from V and 7 bases from J, the gap between germline ends came to 21 bases. CDR3 sequence reads: CASSYVGSMRLNTIYF. The CDR3 region has the DNA TGTGCCAGTAGTTACGTTGGGTCTATGAGGCTCAACACCATATATTTT.

This clone came up a few times. This chain connects TRBV4-1 to TRBJ1-6, with D maybe TRBD1 (5 bases). The CDR3 contains 14 residues. Between the trimmed V and J ends, which lost 3 bases and 10 bases, there was a span of 13 bases. CDR1 is MGHRA, CDR2 YSYEKL, per germline. The CDR3, as DNA: TGCGCCAGCAGCCAGGGGCGACATTCGTCACCCCTCCACTTT. It codes for CASSQGRHSSPLHF.

The chain joins TRBV19 to TRBJ1-3, with a possible D match to TRBD1 (6 bases). V lost 5 bases, J lost 0 bases, and 11 bases lay in between. Looked up from germline, CDR1 is LNHDA and CDR2 is SQIVND (reference sequence). The CDR3 totals 15 residues. The CDR3 bases are TGTGCCAGTAGTCCCTGGACAGACTCTGGAAACACCATATATTTT. Its translation: CASSPWTDSGNTIYF.

The chain uses TRBV28 and TRBJ1-1; 8 bases line up with TRBD1. V shed 5 bases, J shed 1 base, and the junction held 6 bases outside the gene matches. This CDR3 region has 15 residues. Germline CDR1 is MDHEN and CDR2 is SYDVKM. CDR3 loop: CASSPPGQGNTEAFF. DNA of the CDR3: TGTGCCAGCAGTCCCCCCGGACAGGGGAACACTGAAGCTTTCTTT.

The chain uses TRBV7-9 and TRBJ2-7; 9 bases are shared with TRBD1. J was trimmed by 2 bases and V by 3 bases; bases with no gene match: 5. Germline loops: CDR1 SEHNR, CDR2 FQNEAQ (reference sequence). This CDR3 region has 15 residues. CDR3 amino acids: CASSLAGTGTYEQYF. The DNA for the CDR3 is TGTGCCAGCAGCTTGGCCGGGACAGGGACCTACGAGCAGTACTTC. The variable domain in full, completed from reference TRBV7-9 and TRBJ2-7, reads DTGVSQNPRHKITKRGQNVTFRCDPISEHNRLYWYRQTLGQGPEFLTYFQNEAQLEKSRLLSDRFSAERPKGSFSTLEIQRTEQGDSAMYLCASSLAGTGTYEQYFGPGTRLTVT.

This rearrangement joins TRBV3-1 (or the pseudogene TRBV3-2) to TRBJ2-6; no firm D call. This CDR3 has 17 residues. Germline V CDR1 and CDR2: LGHDT, YNNKEL (reference sequence). The V end was cut by 0 bases, the J end by 2 bases, with 11 bases between. This chain's CDR3 is CASSQDRRSAGANVLTF. The CDR3, as DNA: TGTGCCAGCAGCCAAGATCGCAGGTCCGCTGGGGCCAACGTCCTGACTTTC.